This record looks at one T cell receptor beta chain sequence and its context. This sample is part of a study of blood T cell repertoires in COVID-19. Per the authors' pipeline: Using reference gene primer amplification, nucleated cell counts were estimated. Repertoires were generated with immunoSEQ multiplex PCR, while TCRdb's copy carries only in-frame clones and drops some. V, J and clone size derive from that table, while D and trimming were established from the DNA sequence. The sample records more than 60,000 clones, around 90% being singletons. What was sequenced was peripheral blood. This sequence originates from a human donor in a cohort sampled during active COVID-19.

This CDR3 is CASTTGLGTDTQYF. The CDR3 nucleotides read TGCGCCAGCACCACGGGACTCGGCACAGATACGCAGTATTTT. J is TRBJ2-3 and V is TRBV5-1, with D perhaps matching TRBD2 (6 bases). V was trimmed by 6 bases and J by 1 base, leaving 12 bases between them. This CDR3 contains 14 residues. Germline V gene data show CDR1 as SGHRS and CDR2 as YFSETQ.